This T cell receptor (beta chain) came from a study of T-cell reconstitution after alpha-beta-depleted transplantation in children. This clonotype was counted many times. Its antigen is not known. For TCRbeta, the library was prepared with unique molecular identifiers. TCRdb recomputed calls from the PCR reads with MiXCR, one row per CDR3 protein. This table holds over 90,000 distinct CDR3 sequences, approximately 8% found once. The germline V gene has CDR1 MNHEY and CDR2 SMNVEV (reference sequence). The CDR3 sequence is 16 residues long. Trimming removed 4 bases from V and 4 bases from J, with 20 bases in between. Study-level findings and limits: From surviving recipient T cells and thymic progenitors came the high day-60 TCRbeta diversity observed in some patients. From newly produced T cells came most of the T-cell counts and diversity one year after transplant. In patients about two months after transplant, alpha-beta T cells reportedly arose from several hundred expanded graft clones.

The gene calls are TRBV27 and TRBJ2-7; D is possibly TRBD1 (6 bases). The material sequenced was PBMCs, taken before TCRalphabeta/CD19-depleted stem cell transplant. The receptor was isolated from a boy younger than 10 with acute lymphoblastic leukemia, due to receive a stem cell transplant. The CDR3: CASSSLSGDLIYEQYF. The CDR3 DNA sequence: TGTGCCAGCAGTTCCCTCTCAGGGGACCTCATTTACGAGCAGTACTTC.